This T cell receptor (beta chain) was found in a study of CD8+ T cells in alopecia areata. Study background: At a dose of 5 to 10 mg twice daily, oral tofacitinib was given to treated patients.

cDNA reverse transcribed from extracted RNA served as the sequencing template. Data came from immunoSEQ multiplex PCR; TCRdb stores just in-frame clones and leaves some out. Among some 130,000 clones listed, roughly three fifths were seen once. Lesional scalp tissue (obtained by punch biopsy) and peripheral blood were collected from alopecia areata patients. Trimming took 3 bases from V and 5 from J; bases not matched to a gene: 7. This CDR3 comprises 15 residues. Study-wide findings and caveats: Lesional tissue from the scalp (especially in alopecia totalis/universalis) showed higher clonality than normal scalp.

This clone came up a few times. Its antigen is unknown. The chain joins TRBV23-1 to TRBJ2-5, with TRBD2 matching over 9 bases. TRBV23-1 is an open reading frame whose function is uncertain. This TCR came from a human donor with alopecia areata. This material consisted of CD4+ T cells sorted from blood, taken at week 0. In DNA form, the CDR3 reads TGCGCCAGCAGTCAGCGGGAGGGGGTATATGAGACCCAGTACTTC. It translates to CASSQREGVYETQYF.